One sample yielded the 20 T cell receptor beta chains listed below, sequenced in a study of blood T cell repertoires in COVID-19. Assay used: immunoSEQ multiplex PCR; TCRdb lists only in-frame clones, some missing. Of some 130,000 clones detected, roughly 90% appear once; the ten largest clones hold less than 3%. Material for sequencing was peripheral blood. All receptors derive from a man in his 60s with active or convalescent COVID-19.

V and J are TRBV12-5 and TRBJ1-1; weak D call: TRBD1 (5 bases). Per the germline V gene, CDR1 is LGHNT and CDR2 is FRNRAP. The CDR3 is 15 residues long. The V gene lost 5 bases and the J gene lost 1 base, with 14 bases spanning the gap. CDR3 in DNA: TGTGCTAGTGGTAATTCCGGACACTCGAACACTGAAGCTTTCTTT. Amino acid sequence: CASGNSGHSNTEAFF.

The chain links TRBV2 to TRBJ1-1; TRBD1 might be the D (6 bases). The CDR3 totals 13 residues. CDR1 and CDR2 from the germline V gene are SNHLY and FYNNEI. V was trimmed by 6 bases and J by 5 bases, leaving 13 bases between them. CDR3 nucleotide sequence: TGTGCCAGCAGGGGGGCGTTGTTTACTGAAGCTTTCTTT. Encoded protein: CASRGALFTEAFF.

This clone was observed once. The chain uses TRBV12-3 or TRBV12-4 and TRBJ1-2; no clear D gene. This CDR3 comprises 11 residues. The ends were cut back, 0 bases at V and 8 bases at J, with 4 bases in the middle. The CDR3 DNA reads as TGTGCCAGCAGTTTAGCGGAGGGCTACACCTTC. Its protein is CASSLAEGYTF.

The chain employs TRBV30 and TRBJ2-1; D is possibly TRBD2 (5 bases). Trimming pared 2 bases from V and 9 bases from J, leaving 8 bases between. This CDR3 region has 11 residues. Germline loops: CDR1 GTSNPN, CDR2 SVGIG (reference sequence). CDR3 protein: CAWSSRGEQFF. CDR3 in DNA: TGTGCCTGGAGTAGTCGGGGTGAGCAGTTCTTC.

The V and J genes are TRBV28 and TRBJ1-1; no clear D. This CDR3 is 14 amino acids long. V was cut by 5 bases and J by 7 bases, with 17 bases left in between. Germline loops: CDR1 MDHEN, CDR2 SYDVKM. DNA of the CDR3: TGTGCCAGCAGTACCCCGCCGAGTGACATTGAAGCTTTCTTT. Protein product: CASSTPPSDIEAFF. Looking up the rest from reference TRBV28 and TRBJ1-1 gives the full variable domain: DVKVTQSSRYLVKRTGEKVFLECVQDMDHENMFWYRQDPGLGLRLIYFSYDVKMKEKGDIPEGYSVSREKKERFSLILESASTNQTSMYLCASSTPPSDIEAFFGQGTRLTVV.

This clone came up once. The V and J genes are TRBV7-2 and TRBJ1-2, with 10 bases lining up with TRBD1. Trimming removed 6 bases from V and 5 bases from J; junction bases left unmatched: 12. CDR3 length: 16 amino acids. Germline CDR1 and CDR2: SGHTA and FQGNSA. CDR3 residues: CASSLSVTGGHYGYTF. CDR3 bases: TGTGCCAGCAGTTTGTCGGTGACAGGGGGCCATTATGGCTACACCTTC.

The rearrangement links TRBV25-1 to TRBJ2-7, with TRBD2 identical over 13 bases. The CDR3 contains 15 residues. The germline V gene has CDR1 MGHDK and CDR2 SYGVNS. With V trimmed by 4 bases and J by 7 bases, 7 bases remained unmatched. In nucleotides, the CDR3 is TGTGCCAGCAGTGGATGGACTAGCGGGAGCCCGGAGCAGTACTTC. It codes for CASSGWTSGSPEQYF.

The rearrangement links TRBV28 to TRBJ1-2; tentative D call: TRBD1 (6 bases). CDR1 is MDHEN, CDR2 SYDVKM, per germline. With 7 bases removed from V and 4 bases from J, the gap between germline ends came to 13 bases. The CDR3 length is 13 residues. The CDR3 region is CASISPQGYGYTF. The CDR3 nucleotides read TGTGCCAGCATCTCCCCACAGGGCTATGGCTACACCTTC.

This clone was seen a few times. The gene calls are TRBV28 and TRBJ1-1, with 7 bases lining up with TRBD1. CDR3 size: 14 residues. The V gene end was trimmed by 10 bases and the J gene end by 1 base; junction bases not matched to a gene: 9. Per the germline V gene, CDR1 is MDHEN and CDR2 is SYDVKM. For the CDR3, the DNA is TGTGCCACCGTAGAATCAGGGGGGAACACTGAAGCTTTCTTT. This translates into CATVESGGNTEAFF.

This chain joins TRBV15 and TRBJ1-3; 7 bases agree with TRBD1. This CDR3 region has 15 residues. CDR1 LNHNV and CDR2 YYDKDF come from the germline V gene (reference sequence). With V trimmed by 3 bases and J by 4 bases, 6 bases remained unmatched. The CDR3: CATSRARGSGNTIYF. In nucleotides, the CDR3 is TGTGCCACCAGCAGGGCCAGGGGGTCCGGAAACACCATATATTTT.

This sequence joins TRBV28 and TRBJ2-5, with 8 positions matching TRBD1. There are 16 residues in the CDR3. After removal of 5 bases from V and 5 bases from J, the junction contained 13 bases not matched to a gene. Germline V CDR1 and CDR2: MDHEN, SYDVKM. CDR3 DNA: TGTGCCAGCAGTCCCGGTCGGACAGGGAGTGGGGAGACCCAGTACTTC. Its protein product is CASSPGRTGSGETQYF.

The chain carries TRBV30 and TRBJ1-2, with a possible D match to TRBD1 (6 bases). The V gene's germline CDR1 is GTSNPN and CDR2 SVGIG (reference sequence). The length of the CDR3 is 10 residues. V was pared by 8 bases and J by 4 bases, with 8 bases between. The CDR3 bases are TGTGCCGGCAGGGGCTATGGCTACACCTTC. Amino acid sequence: CAGRGYGYTF.

V usage is TRBV2 and J usage is TRBJ1-1; tentative D call: TRBD1 (6 bases). V dropped 7 bases and J dropped 1 base, with 10 bases sitting between them. Germline V gene sequence: CDR1 SNHLY, CDR2 FYNNEI. The CDR3 spans 13 residues. CDR3: CASTLDRNTEAFF. As DNA, the CDR3 is TGTGCCAGCACCTTGGACAGGAACACTGAAGCTTTCTTT.

The J gene is TRBJ2-1, the V gene TRBV9, with 7 bases lining up with TRBD2. V was pared by 3 bases and J by 5 bases, with 17 bases of the junction left unmatched. The CDR3 runs to 18 residues. Germline V CDR1 and CDR2: SGDLS, YYNGEE. CDR3: CASSGLYRRLAAHNEQFF. The CDR3 bases are TGTGCCAGCAGCGGCCTTTACAGACGGCTAGCGGCCCACAATGAGCAGTTCTTC.

This clone occurred once. The chain has TRBV6-5 and TRBJ1-5, with D unresolved. The CDR3 is made up of 12 amino acids. The V end was cut by 6 bases, the J end by 2 bases, with 5 bases between. Germline CDR1 is MNHEY and CDR2 is SVGAGI. CDR3 residues: CASRSGNQPQHF. The CDR3 DNA is TGTGCCAGCAGGTCAGGCAATCAGCCCCAGCATTTT.

This clone was seen just once. The chain couples TRBV2 to TRBJ1-5, with D maybe TRBD1 (5 bases). Germline CDR1 and CDR2: SNHLY and FYNNEI. Trimming took 3 bases from V and 4 from J, leaving 19 bases between them. CDR3 length: 17 amino acids. CDR3 sequence reads: CASSDRVTFQTNQPQHF. The CDR3 region has the DNA TGTGCCAGCAGTGACAGGGTAACCTTTCAGACTAATCAGCCCCAGCATTTT.

The chain employs TRBV5-4 and TRBJ2-2; a possible D gene is TRBD1 (5 bases). V was pared by 4 bases and J by 2 bases, with 9 bases between. Germline assignment: CDR1 SGHNT and CDR2 YYREEE (reference sequence). CDR3 length: 14 amino acids. The CDR3 protein is CASSPDTNTGELFF. The DNA for the CDR3 is TGTGCCAGCAGCCCGGACACAAACACCGGGGAGCTGTTTTTT.

This clone was seen a few times. The rearrangement links TRBV30 to TRBJ1-2; D gene unclear. CDR3 length: 15 residues. V was pared by 5 bases and J by 2 bases, with 18 bases between. From germline, CDR1 is GTSNPN and CDR2 SVGIG (reference sequence). CDR3 residues: CAWGPLPSRNYGYTF. In nucleotides, the CDR3 is TGTGCCTGGGGACCTCTTCCCTCCCGGAACTATGGCTACACCTTC.

There are a few counts of this clone. DNA for the CDR3: TGTGCCAGCAGGGGATTCGACAGGGGCCATGGCTACACCTTC. This codes for CASRGFDRGHGYTF. V usage is TRBV28 and J usage is TRBJ1-2; 8 bases are shared with TRBD1. The J segment lost 6 bases and the V segment lost 6 bases, leaving 9 bases of the junction unmatched. The CDR3 is 14 residues long. CDR1 and CDR2 from the germline V gene are MDHEN and SYDVKM.

This rearrangement joins TRBV3-1 (or the pseudogene TRBV3-2) to TRBJ1-1, with D hard to call. Germline-derived CDR1 and CDR2 are LGHDT and YNNKEL (reference sequence). This CDR3 comprises 13 residues. V shed 1 base and J shed 5 bases, with 8 bases lying between them. The CDR3 DNA reads TGTGCCAGCAGCCAAGGTATGGAGACTGAAGCTTTCTTT. Protein: CASSQGMETEAFF.